The table lists the clone carrying this T cell receptor beta chain with a count of one. The antigen remains unidentified. The data were taken from a study of tumor-infiltrating lymphocytes in primary liver carcinoma. Broader study findings: Relative to blood, tumors carried a significantly larger fraction of the repertoire in their top 250 clones (p = 0.039). Tumor region pairs outstripped tumor-adjacent and tumor-blood pairs in overlap.

The template, about 510 ng total RNA, yielded TCR beta cDNA made with a constant-region primer. Three rounds of nested multiplex PCR with slightly modified ARM-PCR produced TCR beta libraries. The first two PCR rounds, around 10 cycles each, used TRBV1-TRBV30 forward primers and a C-beta reverse primer. TCRdb re-called the multiplex PCR reads through MiXCR, storing one row per CDR3 protein. The table includes 90,000 to 150,000 distinct CDR3 sequences, approximately 71% detected once. V lost 5 bases, J lost 15 bases, and 17 bases stayed unmatched. The CDR3 consists of 15 residues. CDR1 and CDR2 from the germline V gene are SGHAT and FQNNGV. Co-extraction of RNA and DNA was performed on 20-30 mg of unsorted bulk tissue.

J is TRBJ2-3 and V is TRBV11-2; 10 bases agree with TRBD2. The receptor was derived from a woman aged 55-70 years with primary liver carcinoma and hepatitis B virus infection. Sequences were obtained from tumor-adjacent normal liver tissue. The CDR3 sequence: CASSPRLAGPDTHYF. The CDR3 region has the DNA TGTGCCAGCAGCCCTAGACTAGCGGGCCCAGATACACACTATTTT.